The sample holds many counts of the clone carrying this T cell receptor (beta chain). Its antigen remains unidentified. This sample is part of a study of response to subunit inactivated influenza vaccine. The V gene lost 0 bases and the J gene lost 5 bases, with 17 bases spanning the gap. The CDR3 totals 16 residues. CDR1 and CDR2 from the germline V gene are LGHNA and YNFKEQ. TCRdb re-analysed the RT-PCR reads in MiXCR, keeping a single row per CDR3 protein. The top ten clones hold less than 4% of a sample with roughly 500,000 distinct CDR3 sequences, 16% of them seen once. Overall study findings and caveats: The study's authors posited that every seasonal influenza vaccination enlists few new T cells.

The rearrangement links TRBV4-2 to TRBJ2-7, with a possible D match to TRBD1 (6 bases). The origin of this receptor is a man aged 50 to 75 who received an inactivated influenza vaccine. The sample consisted of CD4+ T cells sorted from PBMCs, taken less than 30 months after vaccination. CDR3 bases: TGTGCCAGCAGCCAAGATTTTAACAGGGAGTCACACGAGCAGTACTTC. It is translated as CASSQDFNRESHEQYF.